These 11 T cell receptor beta chains came from one sample sequenced in a study of blood T cell repertoires in COVID-19. Measured with immunoSEQ multiplex PCR; TCRdb has only the in-frame clones, and not every one. The sample lists around 310,000 clones; around 90% were seen once. What was sequenced was peripheral blood. The receptor source for this set is a woman aged 40 to 50 with COVID-19, enrolled during active disease.

The rearrangement joins TRBV7-8 to TRBJ1-2; possible D gene TRBD1, 6 bases. Trimming stripped 5 bases from V and 8 bases from J, with 18 bases between. The V gene's germline CDR1 is SGHVS and CDR2 FQNEAQ. The CDR3 spans 14 residues. The DNA of the CDR3 is TGTGCCAGCAGCCCCAGACGACAGGCCGGCGGCTACACCTTC. It translates to CASSPRRQAGGYTF.

This chain links TRBV7-2 with TRBJ1-2; D remains unclear. The germline CDR1 and CDR2 sequences are SGHTA and FQGNSA. The ends were cut back, 2 bases at V and 8 bases at J, with 30 bases in the middle. The CDR3 totals 19 residues. CDR3 nucleotide sequence: TGTGCCAGCAGCTTAAAGAAATGGGAAAAAGGACTCTACGACGGAGGCTACACCTTC. This sequence encodes CASSLKKWEKGLYDGGYTF.

In this sample, this clone turned up once. The chain uses TRBV11-2 and TRBJ2-5, with 9 nucleotides matching TRBD2. Per germline, CDR1 SGHAT and CDR2 FQNNGV. The CDR3 extends over 17 amino acids. Germline trimming cut 3 bases from V and 4 bases from J; bases unmatched to any gene: 12. CDR3 nucleotide sequence: TGTGCCAGCAGCTTTAGAATGGGACTAGCAGGGGGAGAGACCCAGTACTTC. Translated, it gives CASSFRMGLAGGETQYF.

The chain links TRBV19 to TRBJ2-7; 11 bases fit TRBD2. J was trimmed by 1 base and V by 4 bases; bases with no gene match: 3. CDR3 size: 15 residues. Germline V lookup: CDR1 LNHDA, CDR2 SQIVND (reference sequence). Written as DNA, the CDR3 is TGTGCCAGTAGTACCACTAGCGGGAGTTCCTACGAGCAGTACTTC. This encodes CASSTTSGSSYEQYF.

V usage is TRBV7-2 and J usage is TRBJ1-5; D unclear. Germline V lookup: CDR1 SGHTA, CDR2 FQGNSA. The CDR3 covers 12 residues. V lost 3 bases, J lost 8 bases, and 8 bases lay in between. As DNA, the CDR3 is TGTGCCAGCAGCTTCCCACCGGAGCCCCAGCATTTT. Its protein is CASSFPPEPQHF.

The chain uses TRBV2 and TRBJ1-3; 11 bases align to TRBD1. J was trimmed by 6 bases and V by 3 bases; bases with no gene match: 4. The CDR3 totals 15 residues. Germline CDR1 is SNHLY and CDR2 is FYNNEI. The CDR3 DNA follows: TGTGCCAGCAGTGACCTAGGACAGGGGGCAAACACCATATATTTT. It encodes CASSDLGQGANTIYF.

The CDR3 loop reads CASSLIRGTEQYF. CDR3 sequence (DNA): TGTGCCAGCAGCTTAATAAGGGGGACAGAGCAGTACTTC. This rearrangement joins TRBV7-3 to TRBJ2-7; TRBD1 might be the D (6 bases). Germline values: CDR1 SGHTA, CDR2 FQGTGA. The V and J ends lost 1 base and 7 bases respectively, with 11 bases between them. CDR3 length: 13 residues.

This rearrangement joins TRBV15 to TRBJ2-3, with 14 bases fitting TRBD2. The CDR3 is 16 residues long. Germline loops: CDR1 LNHNV, CDR2 YYDKDF (reference sequence). Trimming removed 2 bases from V and 5 bases from J; junction bases left unmatched: 3. This CDR3 reads CATSRIGTSGRDTQYF. CDR3 DNA: TGTGCCACCAGCAGAATAGGGACTAGCGGGAGAGATACGCAGTATTTT.

This chain connects TRBV6-5 to TRBJ2-1; 11 bases agree with TRBD2. The V segment lost 10 bases and the J segment 4 bases; nucleotides outside the gene matches: 9. The CDR3 contains 15 residues. Per the germline V gene, CDR1 is MNHEY and CDR2 is SVGAGI. The CDR3 region has the DNA TGTGCCACCTTCCCCCTAGCGGGGGGTTACAATGAGCAGTTCTTC. It encodes CATFPLAGGYNEQFF.

This sequence joins TRBV12-3 or TRBV12-4 and TRBJ1-4; D gene ambiguous. The length of the CDR3 is 13 residues. Trimming shortened V by 5 bases and J by 8 bases, and 12 bases separated the two germline ends. In nucleotides, the CDR3 is TGTGCCAGCAGTCGGAAGGCGGGCGAAAAACTGTTTTTT. It encodes CASSRKAGEKLFF.

V usage is TRBV10-3 and J usage is TRBJ2-3, with 10 bases identical to TRBD2. The trim removed 5 bases at V and 4 bases at J, leaving 9 bases unmatched. The germline CDR1 and CDR2 sequences are ENHRY and SYGVKD. The CDR3 consists of 16 residues. The CDR3, as DNA: TGTGCCATCAGTAAACTAGCGGGAATGGGTGCAGATACGCAGTATTTT. It translates to CAISKLAGMGADTQYF.